Below are 10 T cell receptor beta chains sequenced from a single sample in a study of blood T cell repertoires in COVID-19. Assay used: immunoSEQ multiplex PCR; TCRdb lists only in-frame clones, some missing. Here the sample spans 100,000 to 150,000 clones, roughly 85% being singletons. The specimen was peripheral blood. Every receptor here comes from an elderly man with active or convalescent COVID-19.

The V and J genes are TRBV5-1 and TRBJ2-1, with 11 positions matching TRBD2. V shed 0 bases, J shed 8 bases, and the junction held 4 bases outside the gene matches. Germline CDR1 SGHRS, CDR2 YFSETQ. The CDR3 runs 15 residues. The CDR3 coding sequence is TGCGCCAGCAGCTTGGAGTTAGCGGGAGGGTATGAGCAGTTCTTC. Translating gives CASSLELAGGYEQFF.

The J gene is TRBJ1-4, the V gene TRBV28, with D possibly TRBD1 on 5 matching bases. This CDR3 has 14 amino acids. Germline values: CDR1 MDHEN, CDR2 SYDVKM. V dropped 3 bases and J dropped 8 bases, with 13 bases sitting between them. The CDR3 protein is CASSFQQAREKLFF. CDR3 coding DNA: TGTGCCAGCAGTTTCCAACAGGCGCGGGAAAAACTGTTTTTT.

In this sample, this clone turned up a few times. The V and J genes are TRBV15 and TRBJ2-7; 10 bases are shared with TRBD1. J gave up 6 bases and V 6 bases, and 5 bases lay outside the gene matches. CDR1 and CDR2 (germline): LNHNV, YYDKDF (reference sequence). CDR3 size: 13 residues. CDR3 sequence: CATRGTGDVEQYF. The CDR3 coding sequence is TGTGCCACCAGGGGGACAGGGGACGTCGAGCAGTACTTC.

Concerning this clone itself: The sample has other DNA sequences that encode this CDR3 too. The V gene is TRBV2, the J gene TRBJ2-2; 8 nucleotides agree with TRBD1. The CDR3 has 14 amino acids. V trimming: 4 bases; J trimming: 5 bases; junction bases outside the gene matches: 3. Germline V lookup: CDR1 SNHLY, CDR2 FYNNEI. This CDR3 is CASSGTGRTGELFF. The CDR3, as DNA: TGTGCCAGCAGTGGGACAGGGAGGACCGGGGAGCTGTTTTTT. Supplemented by reference TRBV2 and TRBJ2-2, the full variable domain reads EPEVTQTPSHQVTQMGQEVILRCVPISNHLYFYWYRQILGQKVEFLVSFYNNEISEKSEIFDDQFSVERPDGSNFTLKIRSTKLEDSAMYFCASSGTGRTGELFFGEGSRLTVL.

This clone showed up just once. The chain employs TRBV24-1 and TRBJ2-7, with 9 bases matching TRBD1. CDR3 length: 15 residues. In germline, CDR1 is KGHDR, CDR2 SFDVKD. J gave up 6 bases and V 2 bases, and 7 bases lay outside the gene matches. As DNA, the CDR3 is TGTGCCACCAGTGATTCGGGGACAGGGCACTCCGAGCAGTACTTC. This translates into CATSDSGTGHSEQYF.

This clone showed up just once. CDR3 protein: CASSQARGTGNGYTF. CDR3 nucleotides: TGTGCCAGCAGCCAAGCCCGGGGGACAGGCAATGGCTACACCTTC. V usage is TRBV3-1 (or the pseudogene TRBV3-2) and J usage is TRBJ1-2, with 8 bases identical to TRBD1. CDR3 length equals 15 residues. CDR1 is LGHDT and CDR2 is YNNKEL in the germline V gene (reference sequence). Losses at the gene ends were 1 base for V and 6 bases for J; bases not matched to a gene: 7.

The rearrangement uses TRBV27 and TRBJ2-7; the match to TRBD1 covers 7 bases. Losses at the gene ends were 4 bases for V and 4 bases for J; bases not matched to a gene: 10. The CDR3 spans 15 residues. The germline CDR1 and CDR2 sequences are MNHEY and SMNVEV (reference sequence). CDR3 nucleotides: TGTGCCAGCAGTTCAGGAACAGGGGAATGGTACGAGCAGTACTTC. This sequence encodes CASSSGTGEWYEQYF.

In its sample, this clone was seen a few times. The chain employs TRBV9 and TRBJ2-1; 10 positions match TRBD2. From germline, CDR1 is SGDLS and CDR2 YYNGEE. J gave up 6 bases and V 0 bases, and 3 bases lay outside the gene matches. CDR3 length equals 15 residues. The CDR3 protein is CASSVASGRANEQFF. In DNA form, the CDR3 reads TGTGCCAGCAGCGTAGCGAGCGGGAGGGCCAATGAGCAGTTCTTC. The variable domain in full, completed from reference TRBV9 and TRBJ2-1, reads DSGVTQTPKHLITATGQRVTLRCSPRSGDLSVYWYQQSLDQGLQFLIQYYNGEERAKGNILERFSAQQFPDLHSELNLSSLELGDSALYFCASSVASGRANEQFFGPGTRLTVL.

The chain joins TRBV5-1 to TRBJ1-3; no definite D call. Germline V CDR1 and CDR2: SGHRS, YFSETQ. Trimming removed 0 bases from V and 2 bases from J, with 12 bases in between. The CDR3 totals 16 residues. The CDR3 DNA reads TGCGCCAGCAGCTTGGCCGGGAGGCCGGCTGGAAACACCATATATTTT. Protein: CASSLAGRPAGNTIYF.

The V call is TRBV19, the J call TRBJ1-1; perhaps TRBD1 as D (5 bases). Per the germline V gene, CDR1 is LNHDA and CDR2 is SQIVND (reference sequence). This CDR3 is 14 amino acids long. V lost 3 bases and J lost 1, with 9 bases in between. In DNA form, the CDR3 reads TGTGCCAGTAGTATCTTGCAGGGGAACACTGAAGCTTTCTTT. Amino acids: CASSILQGNTEAFF.